This TCR beta chain originates from a study of a mutant IDH1 vaccine in newly diagnosed glioma. Looking at the study overall: The treated population exhibited a male proportion of about 60%, a female proportion of 37.5%, and a mean age of approximately 41 years. Patients previously underwent radiotherapy, temozolomide, or both, and most underwent both.

In its sample, this clone was seen once. Its antigen is not identified. Time point meaning: week 35, safety follow-up. The content of each vaccine dose was 300 ug of mutant IDH1 20-mer peptide, and topical imiquimod accompanied it. Sequencing was performed with immunoSEQ multiplex PCR; in TCRdb, only in-frame clones are kept and a portion is missing. The data contain more than 60,000 clones, roughly 71% of them singletons. CDR3 length: 16 amino acids. The germline V and J ends were trimmed by 5 bases and 3 bases, with 20 bases remaining between them. Germline assignment: CDR1 MGHDK and CDR2 SYGVNS. The clonotype was recovered from a man aged 45 to 65 with glioma. The rearrangement uses TRBV25-1 and TRBJ2-7; D possibly uses TRBD1 or TRBD2 (5 bases each). Sequencing was performed on PBMCs, taken from a glioma patient whose treatment included an IDH1 peptide vaccine. CDR3 amino acids: CASSPTGRAGYYEQYF. CDR3 sequence (DNA): TGTGCCAGCAGTCCAACGGGACGGGCAGGATACTACGAGCAGTACTTC.